This is a list of T cell receptor beta chains from one sample in a study of beta chain features in type 1 diabetes. Sequencing was performed with immunoSEQ multiplex PCR; in TCRdb, only in-frame clones are kept and a portion is missing. The sample lists fewer than 350,000 clones; 15% were seen once. The sequencing sample was made of naive CD4+ T cells from blood. The receptors shown here come from a man aged 18 to 30 with type 1 diabetes. Each CDR3 is given with its conserved first and last residue. Each record gives: CDR3 protein, CDR3 DNA, V gene, J gene, D gene, clone size. The D gene is left open where the match is weak. Size tells how often a clone was seen (once, few, many) or the class of an expanded clone, and some rows leave it out.

CAISEWTGDTQYF	TGTGCCATCAGTGAGTGGACAGGGGATACGCAGTATTTT	TRBV10-3	TRBJ2-3	TRBD1	few
CAWSVGGGIQETQYF	TGTGCCTGGAGTGTGGGGGGGGGAATCCAAGAGACCCAGTACTTC	TRBV30	TRBJ2-5	TRBD2	.
CASGVTGSLQGELFF	TGTGCCTCTGGAGTTACCGGATCCCTCCAAGGGGAGCTGTTTTTT	TRBV30	TRBJ2-2	.	few
CASSGQGINYGYTF	TGTGCCAGTAGCGGACAGGGAATTAACTATGGCTACACCTTC	TRBV19	TRBJ1-2	TRBD1	.
CASTPGGGRNTEAFF	TGTGCCAGCACCCCCGGGGGGGGGCGAAACACTGAAGCTTTCTTT	TRBV6-5	TRBJ1-1	.	.
CASSFASGTRHSYEQYF	TGTGCCAGCAGTTTTGCCTCCGGGACTCGTCACTCCTACGAGCAGTACTTC	TRBV27	TRBJ2-7	.	.
CASSSGLRSSTDTQYF	TGCGCCAGCAGCTCCGGACTACGATCTAGCACAGATACGCAGTATTTT	TRBV5-1	TRBJ2-3	.	.
CASRPPGINSPLHF	TGTGCCAGCAGACCCCCGGGAATCAATTCACCCCTCCACTTT	TRBV6-5	TRBJ1-6	.	.
CASSKGLFPANTQYF	TGTGCCAGCAGTAAGGGACTATTCCCTGCAAATACGCAGTATTTT	TRBV6-5	TRBJ2-3	TRBD2	.
CASSPGTSAYEQYF	TGTGCCAGCTCACCAGGGACTAGCGCCTACGAGCAGTACTTC	TRBV18	TRBJ2-7	TRBD2	.
CAWNIPGQARYGYTF	TGTGCCTGGAACATACCGGGACAAGCACGGTATGGCTACACCTTC	TRBV30	TRBJ1-2	.	few
CASSLGGGAGEETQYF	TGTGCCAGCAGCTTAGGAGGGGGGGCTGGCGAAGAGACCCAGTACTTC	TRBV7-8	TRBJ2-5	.	few
CASVQRGTGISPLHF	TGTGCCAGCGTACAGCGAGGCACGGGAATCTCACCCCTCCACTTT	TRBV7-2	TRBJ1-6	.	few
CASSLETSAKTQYF	TGTGCCAGCAGCTTAGAGACTAGCGCGAAGACCCAGTACTTC	TRBV7-2	TRBJ2-5	TRBD2	.
CASSLEGHTEAFF	TGTGCCAGCAGCTTAGAGGGGCACACTGAAGCTTTCTTT	TRBV7-8	TRBJ1-1	.	.
CASSLAGNEQFF	TGCGCCAGCAGCTTGGCCGGCAATGAGCAGTTCTTC	TRBV5-1	TRBJ2-1	.	.